Each of the 8 T cell receptor beta chains below was sequenced from the same sample in a study of T cell responses to AZD1222 COVID-19 vaccine. Generated by immunoSEQ multiplex PCR, the TCRdb table keeps only in-frame clones and is missing some. The repertoire holds roughly 97,000 clones, with about 88% as singletons. Sequenced here: peripheral blood, sampled on day 0 of AZD1222 vaccination. The receptors stem from an adult in good health.

The chain carries TRBV3-1 (or the pseudogene TRBV3-2) and TRBJ1-3, with D maybe TRBD1 (6 bases). Trimming shortened V by 0 bases and J by 1 base, and 25 bases separated the two germline ends. This CDR3 contains 21 residues. The V gene's germline CDR1 is LGHDT and CDR2 YNNKEL (reference sequence). In nucleotides, the CDR3 is TGTGCCAGCAGCCAAGATCCCACCGGGACGGGACAATCCCAATCTGGAAACACCATATATTTT. This codes for CASSQDPTGTGQSQSGNTIYF.

The J gene is TRBJ1-3, the V gene TRBV9; no clear D. The V and J ends lost 0 bases and 3 bases respectively, with 7 bases between them. The germline gives CDR1 SGDLS, CDR2 YYNGEE. The CDR3 loop spans 14 amino acids. CDR3 amino acids: CASSVGGYGNTIYF. The CDR3 DNA is TGTGCCAGCAGCGTAGGGGGATATGGAAACACCATATATTTT.

J is TRBJ1-1 and V is TRBV19; D gene unclear. V lost 2 bases to trimming and J lost 1 base, with 20 bases between them. Per the germline V gene, CDR1 is LNHDA and CDR2 is SQIVND (reference sequence). There are 18 residues in the CDR3. CDR3 residues: CASSITTTLSITNTEAFF. The CDR3 bases are TGTGCCAGTAGTATAACGACAACCTTAAGCATAACGAACACTGAAGCTTTCTTT. Full variable domain (missing parts from reference TRBV19 and TRBJ1-1): DGGITQSPKYLFRKEGQNVTLSCEQNLNHDAMYWYRQDPGQGLRLIYYSQIVNDFQKGDIAEGYSVSREKKESFPLTVTSAQKNPTAFYLCASSITTTLSITNTEAFFGQGTRLTVV.

CDR3 coding DNA: TGTGCCAGCAGCTTGGCCGCTGGGAGTCAAGAGACCCAGTACTTC. Translation: CASSLAAGSQETQYF. J is TRBJ2-5 and V is TRBV7-9, with TRBD2 as a possible D gene (5 bases). The CDR3 is 15 residues long. The germline V gene has CDR1 SEHNR and CDR2 FQNEAQ (reference sequence). V shed 3 bases and J shed 2 bases, with 13 bases lying between them.

This clone appeared a single time. The chain is built from TRBV5-1 and TRBJ2-3; 10 nucleotides match TRBD2. The CDR3 contains 16 residues. J lost 4 bases, V lost 4 bases, and 9 bases had no gene match. Looked up from germline, CDR1 is SGHRS and CDR2 is YFSETQ. This CDR3 is CASSAEPSGGSDTQYF. The DNA for the CDR3 is TGCGCCAGCAGCGCCGAACCTAGCGGGGGCTCAGATACGCAGTATTTT.

The V gene is TRBV6-5, the J gene TRBJ2-1; tentatively, D is TRBD1 (6 bases). In germline, CDR1 is MNHEY, CDR2 SVGAGI. There are 14 residues in the CDR3. The V end was cut by 5 bases, the J end by 1 base, with 9 bases between. CDR3 region: CASSTGQSYNEQFF. CDR3 nucleotide sequence: TGTGCCAGCAGTACGGGACAATCCTACAATGAGCAGTTCTTC.

This clone was observed at least ten times. This chain uses TRBV5-5 with TRBJ1-3; no clear D gene. Trimming stripped 1 base from V and 8 bases from J, with 10 bases between. CDR3 size: 13 residues. Germline lookup yields CDR1 SGHKS and CDR2 YYEKEE (reference sequence). The DNA of the CDR3 is TGTGCCAGCAGCTTGTTGCCCACGGACACCATATATTTT. Protein sequence: CASSLLPTDTIYF.

This chain uses TRBV9 with TRBJ2-1, with D possibly TRBD2 on 6 matching bases. The CDR3 has 15 amino acids. V gave up 0 bases and J gave up 7 bases, with 14 bases separating them. Germline lookup yields CDR1 SGDLS and CDR2 YYNGEE. CDR3 protein: CASSVVPSGVNEQFF. As DNA, the CDR3 is TGTGCCAGCAGCGTAGTCCCCTCGGGGGTTAATGAGCAGTTCTTC.